This T cell receptor (beta chain) was captured by sequencing in a study of cytomegalovirus exposure and HLA in healthy donors. Study-level background: Assignment to the Caucasian-associated ancestry cluster applied to more than 75% of the roughly 410 genotyped donors. Study-level results: Trimming of TCR beta V- and J-genes showed a link, identified in a later analysis, to a missense DCLRE1C variant. Across HLA loci, a later analysis found differing TCR association rates, with DRB1 most and HLA-C fewest.

Points on this clone: No antigen is known for it.

The CDR3 runs 13 residues. Germline V lookup: CDR1 MNHEY, CDR2 SVGAGI. V was clipped by 2 bases and J by 11 bases; unmatched bases: 7. Primers for the PCR totalled 60 Vbeta and 13 Jbeta. Some clones are missing from TCRdb's copy, which holds only in-frame ones; the method was immunoSEQ multiplex PCR. The profile shows hundreds of thousands of clones, over 65% of them singletons. This clonotype was sampled from a woman in her sixties in good health and CMV-seropositive. The chain combines TRBV6-5 with TRBJ1-2, with 8 bases fitting TRBD1. Sequenced input: PBMCs. The CDR3 region has the DNA TGTGCCAGCAGTTACCCGGGACAGGATTTATACACCTTC. Translated, it gives CASSYPGQDLYTF.